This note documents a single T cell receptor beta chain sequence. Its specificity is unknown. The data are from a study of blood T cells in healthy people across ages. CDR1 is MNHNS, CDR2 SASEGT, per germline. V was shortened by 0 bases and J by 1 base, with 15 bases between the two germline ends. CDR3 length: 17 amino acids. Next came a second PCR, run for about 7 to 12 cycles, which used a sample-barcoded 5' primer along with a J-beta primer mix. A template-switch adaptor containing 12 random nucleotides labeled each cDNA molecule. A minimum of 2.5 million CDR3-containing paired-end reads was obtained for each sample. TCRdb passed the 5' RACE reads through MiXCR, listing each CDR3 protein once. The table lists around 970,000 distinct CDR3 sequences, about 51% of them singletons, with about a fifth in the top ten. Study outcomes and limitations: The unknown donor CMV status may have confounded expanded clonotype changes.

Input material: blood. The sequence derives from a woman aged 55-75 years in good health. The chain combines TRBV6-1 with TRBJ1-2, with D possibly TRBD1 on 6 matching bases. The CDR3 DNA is TGTGCCAGCAGTGAAGCAGGGGGAGTCAACGTTAACTATGGCTACACCTTC. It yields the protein CASSEAGGVNVNYGYTF.